This T cell receptor (beta chain) was profiled in a study of T cells in Graves' hyperthyroidism and ophthalmopathy. CDR3 length equals 16 residues. CDR1 DFQATT and CDR2 SNEGSKA come from the germline V gene (reference sequence). V shed 3 bases and J shed 4 bases, with 21 bases lying between them. Regarding the study as a whole: Most expanded thyroid clonotypes above 0.001 recurred in blood. A model using 13 V-J features told ophthalmopathy apart from stable hyperthyroidism.

Stability of Graves' hyperthyroidism was defined as absent ophthalmopathy progression within 18 months. The patients, who ranged from 18 to 65 in age, presented with newly diagnosed hyperthyroidism lasting under 2 months. The table lists this clonotype with many counts. The antigen remains unidentified. It was RNA transcripts that yielded the amplified TCR beta CDR3 regions. HTBI primers were employed in a first-round RT-PCR of the TCR CDR3. MiXCR, applied by TCRdb to the multiplex PCR reads, yields one record per CDR3 protein. This repertoire shows approximately 500,000 distinct CDR3 sequences, under 60% found once; its top ten account for around 8%.

Sequencing was performed on peripheral blood or thyroid tissue (not recorded which). The chain is built from TRBV20-1 and TRBJ1-1; D remains ambiguous. This clonotype was obtained from a woman between 18 and 30 years old with Graves' hyperthyroidism. CDR3 nucleotides: TGCAGTGCTAGGCTTATCAAGGCGCCTGGGGTCACTGAAGCTTTCTTT. Encoded protein: CSARLIKAPGVTEAFF.